A selection of T cell receptor beta chains follows, all from one sample in a study of neurological immune-mediated disorders. TCRdb re-called the 5' RACE reads with MiXCR, one entry per CDR3 protein. The data hold about 60,000 distinct CDR3 sequences, with less than 5% observed a single time. Sequenced material: PBMCs. These receptors were collected from a man aged 50 to 59 with multiple sclerosis. The CDR3 runs from the conserved cysteine through the conserved F or W. The order of the fields is clone size, D gene, V gene, J gene, CDR3 DNA, CDR3 protein. A D gene is named only where the DNA matches it firmly. Some rows have no size entry. The others give once, few or many, or a class for an expanded clone.

>many|.|TRBV7-3|TRBJ2-3
TGTGCCAGCAGCTTAAACAGAGATACGCAGTATTTT
CASSLNRDTQYF
>many|.|TRBV12-3/TRBV12-4|TRBJ2-1
TGTGCCAGCAGTTTATCTGAGCAGTTCTTC
CASSLSEQFF
>many|.|TRBV20-1|TRBJ1-6
TGCAGTGCTAGAGATTTAGGACCGGACAATTCACCCCTCCACTTT
CSARDLGPDNSPLHF
>many|TRBD2|TRBV12-3/TRBV12-4|TRBJ2-4
TGTGCCAGCAGTTTAGATGGGGCGGGAGGAGCCAAAAACATTCAGTACTTC
CASSLDGAGGAKNIQYF
>many|.|TRBV15|TRBJ2-7
TGTGCCACCAGCTTCGGTAGGGGGGCCTACGAGCAGTACTTC
CATSFGRGAYEQYF
>many|TRBD2|TRBV6-4|TRBJ2-1
TGTGCCAGCAGCCAAGCCGGGGGGGCTGGTTACAATGAGCAGTTCTTC
CASSQAGGAGYNEQFF
>few|TRBD2|TRBV28|TRBJ2-1
TGTGCCAGCAGTCGGACTAGCGGGAGCTTGGTTGAGCAGTTCTTC
CASSRTSGSLVEQFF
>few|.|TRBV4-2|TRBJ2-7
TGTGCCAGCAGCCAAGCTCCTAGCGTGTCCGCCGAGCAGTACTTC
CASSQAPSVSAEQYF
>many|.|TRBV7-9|TRBJ1-2
TGTGCCAGCAGCTTAAGACAGATGTCTAACTATGGCTACACCTTC
CASSLRQMSNYGYTF
>many|.|TRBV7-2|TRBJ2-3
TGTGCCAGCAGCAAGGGGCGGGGAGTCACAGATACGCAGTATTTT
CASSKGRGVTDTQYF
>many|TRBD1|TRBV5-1|TRBJ1-2
TGCGCCAGCAGCTTGACCCAGGGGGCGCTTAATGGCTACACCTTC
CASSLTQGALNGYTF
>many|.|TRBV27|TRBJ1-1
TGTGCCAGCGGGGGGGGCACTGAAGCTTTCTTT
CASGGGTEAFF
>few|.|TRBV28|TRBJ1-2
TGTGCCAGCAGTTCGGGACTCTGGAATGGCTACACCTTC
CASSSGLWNGYTF
>many|TRBD2|TRBV27|TRBJ2-2
TGTGCCAGCAACTCTAATAGCGGGGGGGCGGCCGGGGAGCTGTTTTTT
CASNSNSGGAAGELFF
>many|.|TRBV24-1|TRBJ2-2
TGTGCCACCCGTAACACCAGGGACGCCGGGGAGCTGTTTTTT
CATRNTRDAGELFF
>.|.|TRBV5-1|TRBJ2-3
TGCGCCAGCGGCTTCACAGATACGCAGTATTTT
CASGFTDTQYF
>many|TRBD2|TRBV5-1|TRBJ2-1
TGCGCCAGCAGCTTACCCAGACTAGCGGGAGGGCGAGACTACAATGAGCAGTTCTTC
CASSLPRLAGGRDYNEQFF
>few|TRBD1|TRBV29-1|TRBJ2-7
TGCAGCGCTCGGACAGGAACCTACGAGCAGTACTTC
CSARTGTYEQYF
>many|.|TRBV29-1|TRBJ1-1
TGCAGCGTTGATTCCGGGGTCGATGAAGCTTTCTTT
CSVDSGVDEAFF
>many|.|TRBV3-1|TRBJ1-2
TGTGCCAGCAGACAGGTCCTAGGGGGCTACACCTTC
CASRQVLGGYTF
>many|.|TRBV12-3/TRBV12-4|TRBJ2-3
TGTGCCAGCAGTTATGGCACAGATACGCAGTATTTT
CASSYGTDTQYF
>many|.|TRBV27|TRBJ1-1
TGTGCCAGCAGTCCTATGCCCCAGGGCACTGAAGCTTTCTTT
CASSPMPQGTEAFF
>many|.|TRBV6-5|TRBJ2-1
TGTGCCAGCGGGAGGTACTCCTACAATGAGCAGTTCTTC
CASGRYSYNEQFF
>many|TRBD2|TRBV10-3|TRBJ2-1
TGTGCCATAGGACTAGCGGGGGCCAATGAGCAGTTCTTC
CAIGLAGANEQFF
>many|.|TRBV5-1|TRBJ1-1
TGCGCCAGCAGTCCCGGGACCATGAACACTGAAGCTTTCTTT
CASSPGTMNTEAFF
>many|.|TRBV20-1|TRBJ1-4
TGCAGTGCCCTCCAAAGGGACAAGACAACTAATGAAAAACTGTTTTTT
CSALQRDKTTNEKLFF
>many|.|TRBV29-1|TRBJ2-7
TGCAGCGTTGGTAAAGCGGCTCCCTACGAGCAGTACTTC
CSVGKAAPYEQYF
>many|.|TRBV15|TRBJ1-6
TGTGCCACCCGCCCCGACGGGTCCGCCTATAATTCACCCCTCCACTTT
CATRPDGSAYNSPLHF
>.|.|TRBV28|TRBJ1-4
TGTGCCAGCACTGCCGGGACGTATAATGAAAAACTGTTTTTT
CASTAGTYNEKLFF
>many|TRBD2|TRBV7-2|TRBJ2-1
TGTGCCAGCACCCTCCTCCTAGCGGGAGACGAGCAGTTCTTC
CASTLLLAGDEQFF
>many|.|TRBV4-1|TRBJ2-6
TGCGCCAGCAGCCAAGGCCCAGGACGGTTTGGGGCCAACGTCCTGACTTTC
CASSQGPGRFGANVLTF
>many|.|TRBV5-1|TRBJ2-5
TGCGCCAGCAGCTATCGGGACGGCCTAACCCAGTACTTC
CASSYRDGLTQYF
>.|.|TRBV28|TRBJ1-1
TGTGCCAGCAGTTCTGGGGACAAGAACACTGAAGCTTTCTTT
CASSSGDKNTEAFF